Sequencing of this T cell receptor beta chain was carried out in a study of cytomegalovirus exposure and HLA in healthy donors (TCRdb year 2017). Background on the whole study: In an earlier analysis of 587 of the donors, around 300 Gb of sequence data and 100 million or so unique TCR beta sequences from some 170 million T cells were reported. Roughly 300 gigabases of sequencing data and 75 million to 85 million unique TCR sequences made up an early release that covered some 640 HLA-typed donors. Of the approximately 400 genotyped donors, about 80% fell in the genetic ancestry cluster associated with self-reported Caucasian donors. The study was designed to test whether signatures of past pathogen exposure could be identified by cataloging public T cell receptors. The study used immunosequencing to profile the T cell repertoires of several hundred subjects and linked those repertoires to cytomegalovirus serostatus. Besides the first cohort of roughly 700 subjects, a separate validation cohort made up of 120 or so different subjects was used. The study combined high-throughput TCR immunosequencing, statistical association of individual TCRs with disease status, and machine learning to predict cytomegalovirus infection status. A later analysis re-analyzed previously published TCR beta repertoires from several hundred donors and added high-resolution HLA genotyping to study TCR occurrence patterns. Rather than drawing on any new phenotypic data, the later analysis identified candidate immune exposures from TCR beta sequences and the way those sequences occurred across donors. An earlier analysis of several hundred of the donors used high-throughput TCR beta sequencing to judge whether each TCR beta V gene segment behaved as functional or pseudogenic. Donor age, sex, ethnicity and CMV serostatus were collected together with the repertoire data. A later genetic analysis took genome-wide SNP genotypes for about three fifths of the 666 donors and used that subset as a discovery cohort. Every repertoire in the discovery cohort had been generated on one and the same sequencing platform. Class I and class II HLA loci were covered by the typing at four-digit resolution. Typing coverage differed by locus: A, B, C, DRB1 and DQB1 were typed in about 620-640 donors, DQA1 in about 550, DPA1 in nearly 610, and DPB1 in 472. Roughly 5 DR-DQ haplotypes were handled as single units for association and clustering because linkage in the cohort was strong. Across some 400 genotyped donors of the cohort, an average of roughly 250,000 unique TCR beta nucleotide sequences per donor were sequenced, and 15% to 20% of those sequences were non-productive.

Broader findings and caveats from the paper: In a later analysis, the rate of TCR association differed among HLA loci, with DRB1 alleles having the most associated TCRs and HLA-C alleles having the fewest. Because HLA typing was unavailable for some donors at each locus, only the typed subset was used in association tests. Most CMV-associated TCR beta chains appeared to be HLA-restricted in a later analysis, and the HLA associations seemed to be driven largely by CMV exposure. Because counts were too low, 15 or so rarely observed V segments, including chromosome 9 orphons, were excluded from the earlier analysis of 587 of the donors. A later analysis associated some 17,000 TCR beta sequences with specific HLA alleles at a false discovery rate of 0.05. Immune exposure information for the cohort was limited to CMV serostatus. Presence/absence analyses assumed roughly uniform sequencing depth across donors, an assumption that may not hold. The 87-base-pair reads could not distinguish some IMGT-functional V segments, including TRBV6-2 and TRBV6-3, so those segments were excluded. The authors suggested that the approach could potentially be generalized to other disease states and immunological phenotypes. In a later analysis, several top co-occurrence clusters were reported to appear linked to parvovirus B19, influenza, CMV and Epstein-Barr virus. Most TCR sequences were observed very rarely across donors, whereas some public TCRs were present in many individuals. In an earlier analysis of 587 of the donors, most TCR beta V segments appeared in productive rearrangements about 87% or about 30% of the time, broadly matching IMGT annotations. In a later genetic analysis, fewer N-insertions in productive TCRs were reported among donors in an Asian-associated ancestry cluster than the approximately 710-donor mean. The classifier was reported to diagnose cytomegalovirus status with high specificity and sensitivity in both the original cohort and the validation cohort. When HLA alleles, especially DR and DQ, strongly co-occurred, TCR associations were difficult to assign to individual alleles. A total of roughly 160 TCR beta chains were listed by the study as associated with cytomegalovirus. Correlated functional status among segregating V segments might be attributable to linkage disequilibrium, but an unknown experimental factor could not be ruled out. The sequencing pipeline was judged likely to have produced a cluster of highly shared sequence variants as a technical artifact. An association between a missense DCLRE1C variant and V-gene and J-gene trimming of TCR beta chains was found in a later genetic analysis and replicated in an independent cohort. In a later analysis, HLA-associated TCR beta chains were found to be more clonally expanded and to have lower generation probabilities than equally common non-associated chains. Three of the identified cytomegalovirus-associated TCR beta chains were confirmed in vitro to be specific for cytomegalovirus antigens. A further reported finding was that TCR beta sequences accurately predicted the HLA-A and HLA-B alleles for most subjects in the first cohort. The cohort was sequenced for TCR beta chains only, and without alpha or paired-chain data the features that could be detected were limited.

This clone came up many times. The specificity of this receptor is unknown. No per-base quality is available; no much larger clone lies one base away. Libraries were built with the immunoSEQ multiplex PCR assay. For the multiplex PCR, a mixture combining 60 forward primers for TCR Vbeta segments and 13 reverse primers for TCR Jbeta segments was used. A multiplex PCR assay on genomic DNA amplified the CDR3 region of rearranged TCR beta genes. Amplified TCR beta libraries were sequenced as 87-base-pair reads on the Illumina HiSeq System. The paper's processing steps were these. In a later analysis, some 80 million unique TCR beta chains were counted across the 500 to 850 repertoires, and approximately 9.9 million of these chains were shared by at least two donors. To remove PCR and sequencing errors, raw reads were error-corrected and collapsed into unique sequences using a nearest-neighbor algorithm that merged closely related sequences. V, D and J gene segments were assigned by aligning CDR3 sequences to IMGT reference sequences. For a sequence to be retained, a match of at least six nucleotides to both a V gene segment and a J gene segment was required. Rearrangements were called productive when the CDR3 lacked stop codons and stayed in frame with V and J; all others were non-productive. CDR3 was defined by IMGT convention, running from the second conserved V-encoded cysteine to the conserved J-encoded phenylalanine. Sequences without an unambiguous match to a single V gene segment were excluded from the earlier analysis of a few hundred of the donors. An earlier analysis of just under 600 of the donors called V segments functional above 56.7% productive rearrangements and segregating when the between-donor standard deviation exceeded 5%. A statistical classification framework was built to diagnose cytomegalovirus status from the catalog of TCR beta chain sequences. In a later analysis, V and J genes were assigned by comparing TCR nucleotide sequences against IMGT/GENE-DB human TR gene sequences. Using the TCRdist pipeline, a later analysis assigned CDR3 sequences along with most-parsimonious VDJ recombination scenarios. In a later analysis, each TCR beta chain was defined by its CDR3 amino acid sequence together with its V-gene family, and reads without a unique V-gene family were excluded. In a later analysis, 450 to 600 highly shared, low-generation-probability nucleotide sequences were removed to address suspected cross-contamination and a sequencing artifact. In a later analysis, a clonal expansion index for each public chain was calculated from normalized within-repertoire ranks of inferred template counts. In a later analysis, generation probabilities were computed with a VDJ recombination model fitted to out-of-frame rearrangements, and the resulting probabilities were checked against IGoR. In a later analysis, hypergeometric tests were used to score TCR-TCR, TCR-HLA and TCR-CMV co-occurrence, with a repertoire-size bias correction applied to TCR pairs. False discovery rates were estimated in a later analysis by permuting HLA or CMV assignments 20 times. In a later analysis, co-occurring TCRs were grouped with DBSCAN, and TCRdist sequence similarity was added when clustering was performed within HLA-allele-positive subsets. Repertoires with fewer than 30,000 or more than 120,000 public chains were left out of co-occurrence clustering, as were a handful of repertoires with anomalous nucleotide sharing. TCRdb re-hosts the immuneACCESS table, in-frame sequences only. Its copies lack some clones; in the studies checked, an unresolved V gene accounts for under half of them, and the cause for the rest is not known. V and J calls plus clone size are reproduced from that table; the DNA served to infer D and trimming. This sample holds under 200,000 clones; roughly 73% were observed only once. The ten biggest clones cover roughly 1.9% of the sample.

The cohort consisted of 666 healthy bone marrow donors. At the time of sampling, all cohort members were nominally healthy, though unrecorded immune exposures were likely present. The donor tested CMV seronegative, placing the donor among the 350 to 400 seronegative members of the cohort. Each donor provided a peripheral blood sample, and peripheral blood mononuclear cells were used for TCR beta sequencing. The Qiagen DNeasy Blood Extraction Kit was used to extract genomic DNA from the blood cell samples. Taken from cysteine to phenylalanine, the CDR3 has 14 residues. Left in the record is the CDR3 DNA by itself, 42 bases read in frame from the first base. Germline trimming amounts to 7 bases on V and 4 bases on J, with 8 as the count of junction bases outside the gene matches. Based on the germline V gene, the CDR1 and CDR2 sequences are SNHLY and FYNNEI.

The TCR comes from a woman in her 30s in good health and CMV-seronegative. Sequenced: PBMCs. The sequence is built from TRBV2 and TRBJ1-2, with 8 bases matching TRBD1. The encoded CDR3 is CASIRTGGSYGYTF. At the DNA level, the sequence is TGTGCCAGCATCCGTACAGGGGGTAGCTATGGCTACACCTTC.